One sample yielded the 2 T cell receptor beta chains listed below, sequenced in a study of blood T cell repertoires in COVID-19. The repertoire was sequenced with immunoSEQ multiplex PCR; TCRdb's copy has only in-frame clones and lacks some. Here the sample spans fewer than 150,000 clones, around 83% being singletons. The sample comprised PBMCs or T cells enriched from blood (not recorded which). Receptors were obtained from a man younger than 45 who had recovered from COVID-19.

The chain combines TRBV2 with TRBJ2-4; 9 nucleotides agree with TRBD1. Looked up from germline, CDR1 is SNHLY and CDR2 is FYNNEI. V shed 5 bases, J shed 2 bases, and the junction held 7 bases outside the gene matches. The CDR3 runs 16 residues. The CDR3 loop is CASSPTGTGSKNIQYF. For the CDR3, the DNA is TGTGCCAGCAGTCCAACAGGGACAGGGTCCAAAAACATTCAGTACTTC.

The CDR3 DNA is TGTGCCAGCATAGCAACCCGGACAGGGGGCTGGACCGGGGAGCTGTTTTTT. Its protein is CASIATRTGGWTGELFF. The V call is TRBV27, the J call TRBJ2-2, with 11 bases matching TRBD1. The trim removed 7 bases at V and 5 bases at J, leaving 12 bases unmatched. From germline, CDR1 is MNHEY and CDR2 SMNVEV (reference sequence). The CDR3 extends over 17 amino acids.